The source of this T cell receptor (beta chain) is a study of spatial heterogeneity in lung cancer. Study overall: Strongly correlated with TCR transcript counts in tumor regions was a T cell module score, which was a transcriptional module score calculated from matched bulk RNA-seq. General study findings and limits: Mutation tallies in tumors tracked expanded intratumoral alpha and beta TCR counts.

This clonotype rates as medium-sized. The target antigen is unknown. The library was built for alpha chains, so this beta chain is an off-target read and its size means little. TCRdb used MiXCR to reprocess the 5' RACE reads, holding one entry per CDR3 protein. The repertoire consists of several thousand distinct CDR3 sequences, with roughly 5.2% occurring once and the leading ten covering 23%. Time point described: sample taken at primary tumor resection. CDR1 DFQATT and CDR2 SNEGSKA come from the germline V gene (reference sequence). The ends were cut back, 6 bases at V and 5 bases at J, with 11 bases in the middle. This CDR3 has 11 residues.

The gene calls are TRBV20-1 and TRBJ2-7; D unclear. The clonotype comes from a male donor with early-stage non-small cell lung cancer. The starting material was lung tumor tissue, obtained at surgery. The CDR3 DNA reads TGCAGTGCAATGAAGGGCGACGAGCAGTACTTC. It yields the protein CSAMKGDEQYF.